One and the same sample provided the 17 T cell receptor beta chains below, sequenced in a study of blood T cell repertoires in COVID-19. Some clones are missing from TCRdb's copy, which holds only in-frame ones; the method was immunoSEQ multiplex PCR. The table shows about 120,000 clones, with 85% occurring only once. What was sequenced was peripheral blood. Every receptor here comes from a man older than 75 with acute or convalescent COVID-19.

J is TRBJ2-5 and V is TRBV3-1 (or the pseudogene TRBV3-2); 10 bases match TRBD2. This CDR3 contains 15 residues. V was pared by 4 bases and J by 5 bases, with 7 bases of the junction left unmatched. Germline-derived CDR1 and CDR2 are LGHDT and YNNKEL (reference sequence). CDR3 coding DNA: TGTGCCAGCAGCCTATCGAAGGGACTAGCGGAGACCCAGTACTTC. It encodes CASSLSKGLAETQYF.

V gene TRBV28 combines with J gene TRBJ1-6; TRBD1 might be the D (5 bases). The CDR3 runs to 14 residues. Looked up from germline, CDR1 is MDHEN and CDR2 is SYDVKM. V was trimmed by 4 bases and J by 8 bases, leaving 12 bases between them. CDR3 nucleotide sequence: TGTGCCAGCAGTTGGGCAGGGCCGGATTCACCCCTCCACTTT. It yields the protein CASSWAGPDSPLHF.

This clone was observed a few times. This rearrangement joins TRBV19 to TRBJ1-6; 7 bases are a match to TRBD1. The J segment lost 2 bases and the V segment lost 3 bases, leaving 7 bases of the junction unmatched. Looked up from germline, CDR1 is LNHDA and CDR2 is SQIVND (reference sequence). This CDR3 contains 17 residues. DNA of the CDR3: TGTGCCAGTAGTATGCCCCCACAGGGGACCTATAATTCACCCCTCCACTTT. Translated, it gives CASSMPPQGTYNSPLHF.

The chain is built from TRBV13 and TRBJ2-3; D uncertain. This CDR3 is 13 amino acids long. V was cut by 0 bases and J by 2 bases, with 3 bases left in between. The germline V gene encodes CDR1 PRHDT and CDR2 FYEKMQ (reference sequence). Written as DNA, the CDR3 is TGTGCCAGCAGCTTAGGTCACACAGATACGCAGTATTTT. Translated, it gives CASSLGHTDTQYF.

The J gene is TRBJ2-5, the V gene TRBV5-1, with TRBD2 matching over 8 bases. In germline, CDR1 is SGHRS, CDR2 YFSETQ. The CDR3 extends over 15 amino acids. With V trimmed by 5 bases and J by 4 bases, 10 bases remained unmatched. The CDR3 sequence is CASRIIAGGGETQYF. Written as DNA, the CDR3 is TGCGCCAGCAGGATAATTGCGGGAGGCGGAGAGACCCAGTACTTC.

The rearrangement uses TRBV5-4 and TRBJ2-7, with 14 bases identical to TRBD2. With 4 bases clipped from V and 2 bases from J, the junction kept 8 bases outside the gene matches. The CDR3 contains 17 residues. The V gene's germline CDR1 is SGHNT and CDR2 YYREEE (reference sequence). The CDR3 region has the DNA TGTGCCAGCAGCCCGGGACTAGCGGGGGCCGCGCCCTACGAGCAGTACTTC. Protein: CASSPGLAGAAPYEQYF.

The V call is TRBV13, the J call TRBJ2-4; 11 bases line up with TRBD2. The germline V gene has CDR1 PRHDT and CDR2 FYEKMQ (reference sequence). CDR3 length: 15 amino acids. V shed 6 bases, J shed 5 bases, and the junction held 6 bases outside the gene matches. The CDR3 bases are TGTGCCAGCAGACTAGCGGGAGATCGAGAAAACATTCAGTACTTC. This gives the protein CASRLAGDRENIQYF.

This chain uses TRBV10-3 with TRBJ2-7, with 8 bases identical to TRBD2. Germline trimming cut 5 bases from V and 4 bases from J; bases unmatched to any gene: 10. CDR1 is ENHRY and CDR2 is SYGVKD in the germline V gene. The length of the CDR3 is 15 residues. CDR3 loop: CAISWKSSGAYEQYF. Here the CDR3 DNA reads TGTGCCATCAGTTGGAAGAGTAGCGGGGCATACGAGCAGTACTTC.

This chain uses TRBV6-5 with TRBJ2-3, with D perhaps TRBD2 (7 bases). Trimming removed 7 bases from V and 2 bases from J, with 16 bases in between. CDR1 is MNHEY and CDR2 is SVGAGI in the germline V gene. The CDR3 consists of 15 residues. This chain's CDR3 is CASTERGGSTDTQYF. CDR3 in DNA: TGTGCCAGCACCGAGAGGGGGGGATCCACAGATACGCAGTATTTT.

The V call is TRBV27, the J call TRBJ1-2; 7 nucleotides agree with TRBD1. CDR1 and CDR2 from the germline V gene are MNHEY and SMNVEV (reference sequence). V was pared by 0 bases and J by 4 bases, with 5 bases of the junction left unmatched. This CDR3 contains 15 residues. CDR3 in amino acids: CASSLSGQTFYGYTF. In DNA, the CDR3 is TGTGCCAGCAGTTTATCGGGACAGACCTTCTATGGCTACACCTTC.

The rearrangement uses TRBV25-1 and TRBJ2-6; D perhaps matches TRBD2 (5 bases). V lost 0 bases and J lost 0, with 9 bases in between. The CDR3 consists of 17 residues. Germline V gene data show CDR1 as MGHDK and CDR2 as SYGVNS. The CDR3 nucleotides are TGTGCCAGCAGTGAATATTCGGGGTACTCTGGGGCCAACGTCCTGACTTTC. Its translation: CASSEYSGYSGANVLTF.

The gene calls are TRBV5-6 and TRBJ1-2; 8 positions match TRBD1. V gave up 0 bases and J gave up 3 bases; unmatched junction bases: 7. Germline V gene sequence: CDR1 SGHDT, CDR2 YYEEEE. The CDR3 has 16 residues. In DNA, the CDR3 is TGTGCCAGCAGCTTGGACGCAGGGGGCTTGGACTATGGCTACACCTTC. This encodes CASSLDAGGLDYGYTF.

V usage is TRBV15 and J usage is TRBJ2-7; TRBD2 might be the D (6 bases). The CDR3 length is 15 residues. The ends were cut back, 3 bases at V and 0 bases at J, with 12 bases in the middle. CDR1 is LNHNV and CDR2 is YYDKDF in the germline V gene (reference sequence). CDR3 protein: CATSSDLATSYEQYF. The CDR3 region has the DNA TGTGCCACCAGCAGTGATCTAGCGACCTCCTACGAGCAGTACTTC.

Regarding this clone: One end of the junction does not line up with germline, which may come from a read error. The genes are TRBV7-7 and TRBJ1-1, with unresolved D. Germline CDR1 SSHAT, CDR2 FNYEAQ (reference sequence). This CDR3 comprises 13 residues. The CDR3 bases are TGTGCTAGCAGCCGGGAACTGAACACTGAAGCTTTCTTT. Its translation is CASSRELNTEAFF. The entire variable domain, with the rest obtained from reference TRBV7-7 and TRBJ1-1, is as follows: GAGVSQSPRYKVTKRGQDVTLRCDPISSHATLYWYQQALGQGPEFLTYFNYEAQPDKSGLPSDRFSAERPEGSISTLTIQRTEQRDSAMYRCASSRELNTEAFFGQGTRLTVV.

Note on this clone: Distinct nucleotide sequences in the sample also encode this CDR3. The gene calls are TRBV11-2 and TRBJ1-2, with D unresolved. Trimming cost V 0 bases and J 7 bases, with 6 bases left between them. The CDR3 runs 12 residues. From germline, CDR1 is SGHAT and CDR2 FQNNGV. The CDR3 protein is CASSLDRVGYTF. In DNA, the CDR3 is TGTGCCAGCAGCTTAGATCGGGTTGGCTACACCTTC.

The V and J genes are TRBV10-1 and TRBJ2-7; D possibly corresponds to TRBD1 (6 bases). V lost 6 bases to trimming and J lost 2 bases, with 17 bases between them. This CDR3 comprises 15 residues. Germline CDR1 and CDR2: WNHNN and SYGVQD (reference sequence). CDR3 sequence (DNA): TGCGCCAGCAGCCCCTTAGGGGGACCCCCCTACGAGCAGTACTTC. It translates to CASSPLGGPPYEQYF.

The rearrangement uses TRBV9 and TRBJ1-3; TRBD1 might be the D (6 bases). Germline CDR1 is SGDLS and CDR2 is YYNGEE. Trimming removed 5 bases at V and 7 bases at J, with 10 bases between. The length of the CDR3 is 12 residues. The CDR3 DNA reads as TGTGCCAGCAGTGGGGGCGCGAACACCATATATTTT. It yields the protein CASSGGANTIYF.